The 20 T cell receptor beta chains in this list originate from one sample, sequenced in a study of blood T cell repertoires in COVID-19. The repertoire was sequenced with immunoSEQ multiplex PCR; TCRdb's copy has only in-frame clones and lacks some. The profile covers some 66,000 clones, with approximately 79% appearing a single time and more than 6.5% taken by the ten largest. Sequenced input: peripheral blood. These receptors were collected from a man in his sixties with acute or convalescent COVID-19.

This clone was recorded a few times. The CDR3 nucleotides are TGCGCCAGCAGCTTGGCAGGTGGGACACCTGAGTTCTTC. Amino acids: CASSLAGGTPEFF. The chain couples TRBV5-1 to TRBJ2-1; TRBD1 is a possible D gene (6 bases). Trimming cost V 0 bases and J 14 bases, with 15 bases left between them. CDR1 is SGHRS and CDR2 is YFSETQ in the germline V gene. The CDR3 has 13 residues.

Only one count was recorded for this clone. The DNA for the CDR3 is TGTGCCAGCTCACCACGGGAGAACTATCAGCCCCAGCATTTT. Its translation is CASSPRENYQPQHF. J is TRBJ1-5 and V is TRBV18, with D hard to call. The CDR3 covers 14 residues. V shed 1 base and J shed 5 bases, with 9 bases lying between them. CDR1 is KGHSH, CDR2 LQKENI, per germline.

J is TRBJ2-5 and V is TRBV2, with D tentatively TRBD1 (5 bases). This CDR3 is built from 14 residues. The ends were cut back, 0 bases at V and 4 bases at J, with 9 bases in the middle. Germline V gene lookup returns CDR1 SNHLY and CDR2 FYNNEI. DNA for the CDR3: TGTGCCAGCAGTGAAGCGGCAGGGCCAGAGACCCAGTACTTC. Its translation: CASSEAAGPETQYF.

The gene calls are TRBV5-4 and TRBJ2-7; the match to TRBD1 covers 10 bases. With V trimmed by 4 bases and J by 7 bases, 5 bases remained unmatched. Germline assignment: CDR1 SGHNT and CDR2 YYREEE (reference sequence). The CDR3 extends over 13 amino acids. The CDR3 nucleotides read TGTGCCAGCAGCCCGGGACAGGGGAGAGAGCAGTACTTC. This gives the protein CASSPGQGREQYF.

The rearrangement uses TRBV19 and TRBJ1-1; D is unresolved. The V and J ends lost 6 bases and 1 base respectively, with 12 bases between them. CDR1 and CDR2 (germline): LNHDA, SQIVND (reference sequence). The CDR3 totals 14 residues. The CDR3 spells CASRNRLRNTEAFF. The CDR3 bases are TGTGCCAGTAGGAATAGACTCCGGAACACTGAAGCTTTCTTT.

There are a few counts of this clone. The chain employs TRBV28 and TRBJ1-5; TRBD1 aligns across 7 bases. Trimming at V came to 11 bases and at J to 4 bases, leaving 8 bases not matched to a gene. The length of the CDR3 is 13 residues. CDR1 and CDR2 from the germline V gene are MDHEN and SYDVKM. This chain's CDR3 is CAGKGTANQPQHF. CDR3 bases: TGTGCCGGCAAAGGGACAGCTAATCAGCCCCAGCATTTT.

The rearrangement uses TRBV6-2 or TRBV6-3 and TRBJ2-1; 8 bases map to TRBD2. The germline gives CDR1 MNHEY, CDR2 SVGEGT. The J segment lost 8 bases and the V segment lost 4 bases, leaving 1 base of the junction unmatched. The CDR3 is made up of 12 amino acids. The CDR3 here is CASSWRGDEQFF. In DNA form, the CDR3 reads TGTGCCAGCAGTTGGCGGGGGGATGAGCAGTTCTTC.

The V call is TRBV11-2, the J call TRBJ1-4, with TRBD1 as a possible D gene (5 bases). Germline CDR1 is SGHAT and CDR2 is FQNNGV. The CDR3 covers 16 residues. With 1 base removed from V and 3 bases from J, the gap between germline ends came to 12 bases. The CDR3 is CASSLGALGANEKLFF. The CDR3, as DNA: TGTGCCAGCAGCTTAGGGGCCCTAGGGGCTAATGAAAAACTGTTTTTT.

This chain joins TRBV11-2 and TRBJ1-4; 8 nucleotides line up with TRBD1. Losses at the gene ends were 2 bases for V and 7 bases for J; bases not matched to a gene: 12. CDR1 is SGHAT, CDR2 FQNNGV, per germline. This CDR3 is 17 amino acids long. The CDR3 loop reads CASSLRQGAGAGEKLFF. In DNA form, the CDR3 reads TGTGCCAGCAGCTTACGGCAGGGGGCCGGTGCTGGTGAAAAACTGTTTTTT.

CDR3 sequence reads: CASSPIHRDRGPGANVLTF. The CDR3, as DNA: TGTGCCAGCAGCCCCATACACCGGGACAGGGGGCCCGGGGCCAACGTCCTGACTTTC. The chain uses TRBV7-8 and TRBJ2-6, with 12 positions matching TRBD1. V lost 5 bases and J lost 4; bases outside the gene matches: 12. This CDR3 comprises 19 residues. Germline-derived CDR1 and CDR2 are SGHVS and FQNEAQ.

The gene calls are TRBV27 and TRBJ2-6, with D possibly TRBD1 on 5 matching bases. Deletions cut 2 bases from V and 0 bases from J, with 5 bases between. The CDR3 contains 15 residues. Looked up from germline, CDR1 is MNHEY and CDR2 is SMNVEV (reference sequence). The CDR3 here is CASSLQGSGANVLTF. In nucleotides, the CDR3 is TGTGCCAGCAGTTTACAGGGCTCTGGGGCCAACGTCCTGACTTTC.

The rearrangement uses TRBV7-6 and TRBJ1-6; TRBD1 agrees at 7 bases. CDR1 is SGHVS, CDR2 FNYEAQ, per germline. This CDR3 is built from 15 residues. Trimming took 5 bases from V and 10 from J; bases not matched to a gene: 11. The CDR3 is CASSAQDREGSPLHF. CDR3 coding DNA: TGTGCCAGCAGCGCCCAAGACAGGGAAGGCTCACCCCTCCACTTT. Variable domain in full (rest from reference TRBV7-6 and TRBJ1-6): GAGVSQSPRYKVTKRGQDVALRCDPISGHVSLYWYRQALGQGPEFLTYFNYEAQQDKSGLPNDRFSAERPEGSISTLTIQRTEQRDSAMYRCASSAQDREGSPLHFGNGTRLTVT.

The rearrangement uses TRBV6-6 and TRBJ1-1, with TRBD1 identical over 7 bases. V lost 6 bases, J lost 4 bases, and 5 bases stayed unmatched. Germline loops: CDR1 MNHNY, CDR2 SVGAGI (reference sequence). There are 13 residues in the CDR3. CDR3 residues: CASSRNRGTEAFF. CDR3 nucleotides: TGTGCCAGCAGCCGTAACAGGGGCACTGAAGCTTTCTTT.

This chain connects TRBV27 to TRBJ1-5, with a tentative D call TRBD1 (6 bases). The CDR3 is made up of 15 amino acids. Germline V lookup: CDR1 MNHEY, CDR2 SMNVEV (reference sequence). V lost 6 bases and J lost 1, with 13 bases in between. This CDR3 reads CASRPGGLSNQPQHF. CDR3 DNA: TGTGCCAGCAGGCCCGGGGGGCTGAGCAATCAGCCCCAGCATTTT.

This chain joins TRBV27 and TRBJ1-5, with D unclear. Germline V CDR1 and CDR2: MNHEY, SMNVEV (reference sequence). The CDR3 loop spans 14 amino acids. V dropped 4 bases and J dropped 4 bases, with 11 bases sitting between them. The CDR3 region is CASSSMEPNQPQHF. The DNA of the CDR3 is TGTGCCAGCAGTTCTATGGAGCCTAATCAGCCCCAGCATTTT.

The genes are TRBV9 and TRBJ1-6; D remains ambiguous. In germline, CDR1 is SGDLS, CDR2 YYNGEE. The CDR3 length is 13 residues. V was pared by 0 bases and J by 8 bases, with 6 bases between. CDR3 sequence: CASSVVQDSPLHF. The CDR3 nucleotides are TGTGCCAGCAGCGTAGTTCAGGATTCACCCCTCCACTTT. Looking up the rest from reference TRBV9 and TRBJ1-6 gives the full variable domain: DSGVTQTPKHLITATGQRVTLRCSPRSGDLSVYWYQQSLDQGLQFLIQYYNGEERAKGNILERFSAQQFPDLHSELNLSSLELGDSALYFCASSVVQDSPLHFGNGTRLTVT.

The chain recombines TRBV6-5 with TRBJ1-1; 7 nucleotides agree with TRBD1. The CDR3 extends over 13 amino acids. Trimming at V came to 5 bases and at J to 5 bases, leaving 5 bases not matched to a gene. Germline V gene lookup returns CDR1 MNHEY and CDR2 SVGAGI. The CDR3 reads CASSTYRGTEAFF. The DNA for the CDR3 is TGTGCCAGCAGTACATACAGGGGTACTGAAGCTTTCTTT.

This clone was picked up one time. CDR3 DNA sequence: TGTGCCAGCAGTGAAGCGGGCGGACAGGGTGGTGAAGCTTTCTTT. It specifies CASSEAGGQGGEAFF. The V and J genes are TRBV2 and TRBJ1-1; 8 nucleotides line up with TRBD1. With V trimmed by 0 bases and J by 7 bases, 7 bases remained unmatched. Germline CDR1 reads SNHLY; CDR2 reads FYNNEI. CDR3 length equals 15 residues. Supplemented by reference TRBV2 and TRBJ1-1, the full variable domain reads EPEVTQTPSHQVTQMGQEVILRCVPISNHLYFYWYRQILGQKVEFLVSFYNNEISEKSEIFDDQFSVERPDGSNFTLKIRSTKLEDSAMYFCASSEAGGQGGEAFFGQGTRLTVV.

J is TRBJ2-7 and V is TRBV21-1; TRBD2 is the table's D call, not checked against the DNA. TRBV21-1 is a listed pseudogene. The CDR3 length is 15 residues. The CDR3 region has the DNA TGTGCCAGCAGCAAAGGCGGCATTACTTCCTACGAGCAGTACGTC. Amino acids: CASSKGGITSYEQYV.

The chain recombines TRBV5-6 with TRBJ2-1; no clear D. CDR3 size: 16 residues. V lost 3 bases and J lost 1, with 14 bases in between. Germline loops: CDR1 SGHDT, CDR2 YYEEEE. CDR3: CASSSLVAPSYNEQFF. The CDR3 nucleotides are TGTGCCAGCAGCTCCCTGGTGGCCCCGTCCTACAATGAGCAGTTCTTC.